This T cell receptor (beta chain) was identified in a study of CD8 T cells in ankylosing spondylitis. Study findings and constraints: Disease-linked clones bore a CD8+ phenotype and were relatively rare in peripheral blood.

Quantitative molecular-barcoded 5'-RACE generated the TCR beta libraries. TCRdb independently ran MiXCR on the 5' RACE reads; one entry per CDR3 protein. The sample contains some 250,000 distinct CDR3 sequences, approximately 24% of which appear only once. V trimming: 6 bases; J trimming: 3 bases; junction bases outside the gene matches: 7. This CDR3 is built from 13 residues. From germline, CDR1 is DFQATT and CDR2 SNEGSKA (reference sequence). Note on this clonotype: Its antigen remains unknown.

The chain uses TRBV20-1 and TRBJ1-2; 7 nucleotides line up with TRBD1. Sequenced material: blood, either unsorted or a sorted T cell fraction (not recorded which). The clonotype was recovered from a male donor with ankylosing spondylitis or in good health (not recorded which). The CDR3 reads CSAPQGVDYGYTF. The CDR3 coding sequence is TGCAGTGCGCCTCAGGGGGTGGACTATGGCTACACCTTC.